The 15 T cell receptor beta chains listed next were all sequenced from one sample in a study of blood T cell repertoires in COVID-19. Sequencing was performed with immunoSEQ multiplex PCR; in TCRdb, only in-frame clones are kept and a portion is missing. This sample carries some 260,000 clones, just under 85% of them seen once, and the ten largest clones take about 8.1%. Material for sequencing was peripheral blood. These receptors all come from a man at least 80 years old with acute or convalescent COVID-19.

V and J are TRBV27 and TRBJ2-3; 14 nucleotides agree with TRBD2. V shed 1 base, J shed 2 bases, and the junction held 14 bases outside the gene matches. Germline CDR1 reads MNHEY; CDR2 reads SMNVEV (reference sequence). The CDR3 covers 21 residues. The CDR3, as DNA: TGTGCCAGCAGTTTATACGGCAGATTGACTAGCGGGGGGGGTCCCACAGATACGCAGTATTTT. Translating it yields CASSLYGRLTSGGGPTDTQYF.

The chain combines TRBV6-5 with TRBJ2-7; D might be TRBD1 (5 bases). The CDR3 totals 15 residues. CDR1 MNHEY and CDR2 SVGAGI come from the germline V gene. Trimming removed 0 bases from V and 5 bases from J, with 14 bases in between. The CDR3: CASSYSSLLRDEQYF. CDR3 sequence (DNA): TGTGCCAGCAGTTACTCGAGTCTCCTCAGGGACGAGCAGTACTTC.

This clone was detected a few times. The chain carries TRBV19 and TRBJ2-7; 10 bases are a match to TRBD1. The V and J ends lost 3 bases and 6 bases, in that order; junction bases with no gene match: 8. The CDR3 is made up of 15 amino acids. Germline values: CDR1 LNHDA, CDR2 SQIVND (reference sequence). Written as DNA, the CDR3 is TGTGCCAGTAGTATCACCTCGACAGGGGGCGGCGAGCAGTACTTC. It encodes CASSITSTGGGEQYF.

The chain carries TRBV5-1 and TRBJ2-6; weak D call: TRBD2 (6 bases). The length of the CDR3 is 15 residues. Germline V gene sequence: CDR1 SGHRS, CDR2 YFSETQ. Trimming removed 7 bases at V and 1 base at J, with 12 bases between. The CDR3 DNA reads TGCGCCAGCTGCCTCGGGGGATCTGGGGCCAACGTCCTGACTTTC. Translation gives CASCLGGSGANVLTF.

V and J are TRBV7-3 and TRBJ1-1, with 7 bases aligning to TRBD1. This CDR3 is built from 13 residues. The V and J ends lost 8 bases and 4 bases, in that order; junction bases with no gene match: 7. In germline, CDR1 is SGHTA, CDR2 FQGTGA. CDR3 region: CASDPGGFTEAFF. CDR3 bases: TGTGCCAGCGACCCAGGGGGTTTCACTGAAGCTTTCTTT.

The chain carries TRBV19 and TRBJ2-7, with 7 bases matching TRBD2. The CDR3 is 15 amino acids. CDR1 LNHDA and CDR2 SQIVND come from the germline V gene (reference sequence). V lost 3 bases, J lost 0 bases, and 5 bases stayed unmatched. In DNA form, the CDR3 reads TGTGCCAGTAGTATGGCGGGGGAAAGCTCCTACGAGCAGTACTTC. It yields the protein CASSMAGESSYEQYF.

The chain employs TRBV6-5 and TRBJ2-3, with 7 bases aligning to TRBD2. This CDR3 has 15 residues. The V gene's germline CDR1 is MNHEY and CDR2 SVGAGI. V lost 7 bases, J lost 5 bases, and 12 bases stayed unmatched. The CDR3 bases are TGTGCCAGCAAGCCCACCTTGGCGGGAGTAGATACGCAGTATTTT. It encodes CASKPTLAGVDTQYF.

The V and J genes are TRBV5-4 and TRBJ1-3, with 8 bases identical to TRBD1. The V gene's germline CDR1 is SGHNT and CDR2 YYREEE (reference sequence). The CDR3 consists of 14 residues. V dropped 3 bases and J dropped 7; count of bases not matched to a gene: 6. In nucleotides, the CDR3 is TGTGCCAGCAGCTGGACAGGGATTGGGAACACCATATATTTT. Protein product: CASSWTGIGNTIYF.

The genes are TRBV19 and TRBJ1-4, with D unresolved. The CDR3 has 15 amino acids. Trimming removed 5 bases at V and 0 bases at J, with 10 bases between. Germline-derived CDR1 and CDR2 are LNHDA and SQIVND (reference sequence). CDR3 in DNA: TGTGCCAGTAGTTATTGGGCTCCAACTAATGAAAAACTGTTTTTT. This sequence encodes CASSYWAPTNEKLFF.

J is TRBJ2-7 and V is TRBV5-4; 10 bases line up with TRBD2. Per the germline V gene, CDR1 is SGHNT and CDR2 is YYREEE (reference sequence). CDR3 size: 15 residues. Trimming removed 0 bases from V and 3 bases from J; junction bases left unmatched: 3. CDR3: CASSLGASGSYEQYF. In DNA, the CDR3 is TGTGCCAGCAGCTTGGGGGCTAGCGGGAGCTACGAGCAGTACTTC.

This clone was seen only once. The rearrangement uses TRBV5-8 and TRBJ1-6, with D unclear. V dropped 0 bases and J dropped 4 bases, with 5 bases sitting between them. Germline CDR1 and CDR2: SGHTS and YDEGEE. CDR3 length: 14 residues. The CDR3 DNA is TGTGCCAGCAGCTTGGGCGGTTATAATTCACCCCTCCACTTT. Its protein is CASSLGGYNSPLHF.

This clone was counted only a few times. The V gene is TRBV19, the J gene TRBJ1-2; 10 nucleotides agree with TRBD1. V gave up 0 bases and J gave up 7 bases; unmatched junction bases: 2. The V gene's germline CDR1 is LNHDA and CDR2 SQIVND (reference sequence). The CDR3 is 14 residues long. The CDR3 coding sequence is TGTGCCAGTAGTATAGAGGGACAGGGGTCTGGCTACACCTTC. Protein: CASSIEGQGSGYTF.

The V gene is TRBV5-4, the J gene TRBJ2-1, with 13 nucleotides matching TRBD2. This CDR3 contains 16 residues. V gave up 4 bases and J gave up 6 bases; unmatched junction bases: 7. Germline CDR1 is SGHNT and CDR2 is YYREEE (reference sequence). The CDR3 sequence: CASSQPGLAGTNEQFF. The CDR3 bases are TGTGCCAGCAGCCAACCGGGACTAGCGGGAACCAATGAGCAGTTCTTC.

The V call is TRBV5-4, the J call TRBJ1-1, with 9 bases fitting TRBD1. Germline lookup yields CDR1 SGHNT and CDR2 YYREEE (reference sequence). CDR3 length: 17 amino acids. V lost 0 bases and J lost 0; bases outside the gene matches: 6. The CDR3 nucleotides read TGTGCCAGCAGCTTGGGAGGGACAGGGCCTATGAACACTGAAGCTTTCTTT. This sequence encodes CASSLGGTGPMNTEAFF.

This clone was counted between two and nine times. The rearrangement links TRBV6-5 to TRBJ1-3; D is perhaps TRBD1 (5 bases). Trimming removed 2 bases at V and 0 bases at J, with 11 bases between. There are 16 residues in the CDR3. Germline assignment: CDR1 MNHEY and CDR2 SVGAGI. The CDR3 is CASSYEGAFSGNTIYF. The CDR3 nucleotides read TGTGCCAGCAGTTACGAAGGGGCCTTCTCTGGAAACACCATATATTTT.